These 17 T cell receptor beta chains were sequenced from one sample in a study of blood T cell repertoires in COVID-19 (dated by TCRdb to the early 2020s). Libraries were built with the immunoSEQ multiplex PCR assay. As stored in TCRdb, this immuneACCESS dataset retains in-frame rearrangements with V and J assigned. A fraction of the clones does not appear; measured against another copy, unresolved V genes explain less than half of the discrepancy, and the remainder lacks a known reason. The sample yields 300,000 to 400,000 clones; approximately 87% were counted once. The biggest ten clones account for 6% to 7% of the sample. The sequenced material came from peripheral blood. The receptors derive from a woman aged 50 to 60 with COVID-19, enrolled during active disease.

The rearrangement links TRBV14 to TRBJ2-5; possibly TRBD1 for D (5 bases). Trimming took 0 bases from V and 3 from J, leaving 14 bases between them. This CDR3 spans 16 amino acids. CDR1 and CDR2 from the germline V gene are SGHDN and FVKESK. The CDR3 protein is CASSQEPGQPEETQYF. DNA for the CDR3: TGTGCCAGCAGCCAAGAACCAGGGCAGCCAGAAGAGACCCAGTACTTC.

V and J are TRBV19 and TRBJ1-4; D is undetermined. The CDR3 is 16 residues long. The germline gives CDR1 LNHDA, CDR2 SQIVND (reference sequence). Trimming took off 5 bases at V and 0 bases at J, with 13 bases between the two ends. CDR3 DNA: TGTGCCAGTAGTCCGAGACAACGATCAACTAATGAAAAACTGTTTTTT. Its translation is CASSPRQRSTNEKLFF.

The chain links TRBV20-1 to TRBJ2-7; TRBD1 agrees at 8 bases. Trimming cost V 0 bases and J 13 bases; bases outside gene matches: 5. The CDR3 extends over 11 amino acids. Looked up from germline, CDR1 is DFQATT and CDR2 is SNEGSKA (reference sequence). The CDR3 sequence: CSARDQDRVYV. In nucleotides, the CDR3 is TGCAGTGCTAGAGATCAGGACAGGGTTTACGTC.

The V gene is TRBV19, the J gene TRBJ2-6; the match to TRBD1 covers 10 bases. Losses at the gene ends were 5 bases for V and 0 bases for J; bases not matched to a gene: 10. The CDR3 covers 19 residues. In germline, CDR1 is LNHDA, CDR2 SQIVND (reference sequence). The DNA of the CDR3 is TGTGCCAGTAGTCCCCGCCGACAGGGGGCCCCCTCTGGGGCCAACGTCCTGACTTTC. Protein product: CASSPRRQGAPSGANVLTF.

The V gene is TRBV19, the J gene TRBJ2-2, with 11 bases fitting TRBD2. Losses at the gene ends were 5 bases for V and 4 bases for J; bases not matched to a gene: 6. The CDR3 is 16 residues long. CDR1 and CDR2 (germline): LNHDA, SQIVND (reference sequence). The DNA of the CDR3 is TGTGCCAGTAGTTACGTAGCGGGAGGGTTCACCGGGGAGCTGTTTTTT. Its protein product is CASSYVAGGFTGELFF.

The genes are TRBV7-9 and TRBJ1-4; D might be TRBD1 (6 bases). Trimming shortened V by 4 bases and J by 1 base, and 13 bases separated the two germline ends. CDR1 and CDR2 from the germline V gene are SEHNR and FQNEAQ (reference sequence). The CDR3 length is 16 residues. CDR3 sequence: CASSSRGLGTNEKLFF. CDR3 in DNA: TGTGCCAGCAGCTCCAGGGGTCTTGGAACTAATGAAAAACTGTTTTTT.

The chain employs TRBV4-1 and TRBJ2-7, with 10 bases identical to TRBD2. The CDR3 consists of 18 residues. The junction had 10 bases not matched to a gene; V was cut back by 2 bases and J by 0 bases. Germline V gene lookup returns CDR1 MGHRA and CDR2 YSYEKL. The CDR3 sequence: CASSQLKSSGSYSYEQYF. CDR3 nucleotides: TGCGCCAGCAGCCAACTCAAATCTAGCGGGAGTTACTCCTACGAGCAGTACTTC.

J is TRBJ2-5 and V is TRBV3-1 (or the pseudogene TRBV3-2); TRBD2 matches at 15 bases. V shed 4 bases and J 5 bases; nucleotides not matched to a gene: 5. The germline V gene has CDR1 LGHDT and CDR2 YNNKEL (reference sequence). CDR3 length: 16 residues. The CDR3 here is CASSPWTSGRAETQYF. The CDR3 DNA follows: TGTGCCAGCAGCCCCTGGACTAGCGGGAGGGCGGAGACCCAGTACTTC.

This clone was found a few times. The chain has TRBV20-1 and TRBJ2-5; D gene ambiguous. This CDR3 spans 12 amino acids. CDR1 is DFQATT and CDR2 is SNEGSKA in the germline V gene (reference sequence). V was clipped by 3 bases and J by 4 bases, with 9 bases between them. DNA of the CDR3: TGCAGTGCTAGTTTCGTTAGAGAGACCCAGTACTTC. It is translated as CSASFVRETQYF.

This clone was counted a single time. The chain recombines TRBV4-2 with TRBJ2-5, with TRBD2 matching 15 bases. CDR1 is LGHNA, CDR2 YNFKEQ, per germline. This CDR3 has 16 residues. Trimming at V came to 4 bases and at J to 5 bases, leaving 5 bases not matched to a gene. CDR3 loop: CASSPPGLAGGETQYF. The DNA of the CDR3 is TGTGCCAGCAGCCCTCCGGGACTAGCGGGAGGCGAGACCCAGTACTTC.

This sequence joins TRBV19 and TRBJ1-2; 9 bases align to TRBD1. With 5 bases clipped from V and 4 bases from J, the junction kept 8 bases outside the gene matches. The CDR3 runs to 15 residues. CDR1 is LNHDA, CDR2 SQIVND, per germline (reference sequence). CDR3 loop: CASSPRTGVGYGYTF. Written as DNA, the CDR3 is TGTGCCAGTAGTCCGAGGACAGGGGTGGGCTATGGCTACACCTTC.

The gene calls are TRBV5-1 and TRBJ2-3; D is perhaps TRBD1 (5 bases). CDR1 is SGHRS, CDR2 YFSETQ, per germline. The V end lost 2 bases, the J end lost 1 base, and 11 bases lay between the germline ends. The CDR3 has 15 residues. CDR3 nucleotide sequence: TGCGCCAGCAGCTTAGGGGTGATAGGCACAGATACGCAGTATTTT. Protein: CASSLGVIGTDTQYF. Full variable domain (missing parts from reference TRBV5-1 and TRBJ2-3): KAGVTQTPRYLIKTRGQQVTLSCSPISGHRSVSWYQQTPGQGLQFLFEYFSETQRNKGNFPGRFSGRQFSNSRSEMNVSTLELGDSALYLCASSLGVIGTDTQYFGPGTRLTVL.

The J gene is TRBJ1-2, the V gene TRBV14, with D possibly being TRBD1 (6 bases). V lost 6 bases and J lost 10, with 15 bases in between. In germline, CDR1 is SGHDN, CDR2 FVKESK. There are 12 residues in the CDR3. The CDR3 sequence is CASSRDIRNYTF. As DNA, the CDR3 is TGTGCCAGCAGTCGGGACATAAGAAACTACACCTTC.

The chain links TRBV15 to TRBJ1-2; D is uncertain. Germline-derived CDR1 and CDR2 are LNHNV and YYDKDF (reference sequence). Deletions cut 4 bases from V and 7 bases from J, with 16 bases between. The CDR3 consists of 14 residues. The CDR3 loop reads CATSTAVRVAGYTF. As DNA, the CDR3 is TGTGCCACCAGCACCGCGGTCCGGGTTGCTGGCTACACCTTC.

The chain links TRBV6-2 or TRBV6-3 to TRBJ2-5, with TRBD2 matching over 9 bases. The germline gives CDR1 MNHEY, CDR2 SVGEGT. J lost 2 bases, V lost 4 bases, and 5 bases had no gene match. The CDR3 consists of 15 residues. The CDR3 nucleotides read TGTGCCAGCAGTTCGACTAGCGGAAGGCAAGAGACCCAGTACTTC. Encoded protein: CASSSTSGRQETQYF.

The CDR3 here is CATSSPLYEQYF. The CDR3 DNA reads TGCGCCACTTCGTCCCCCCTTTACGAGCAGTACTTC. The V call is TRBV10-2, the J call TRBJ2-7; the D is unclear. Trimming took 10 bases from V and 4 from J, leaving 14 bases between them. Per germline, CDR1 WSHSY and CDR2 SAAADI. The CDR3 extends over 12 amino acids.

CDR3: CASSALSTNEKLFF. CDR3 DNA sequence: TGTGCCAGCAGTGCCCTCTCAACTAATGAAAAACTGTTTTTT. This rearrangement joins TRBV2 to TRBJ1-4; D is unclear. Per the germline V gene, CDR1 is SNHLY and CDR2 is FYNNEI. CDR3 size: 14 residues. Trimming removed 4 bases at V and 0 bases at J, with 6 bases between. Together with reference TRBV2 and TRBJ1-4, the CDR3 gives the full variable domain: EPEVTQTPSHQVTQMGQEVILRCVPISNHLYFYWYRQILGQKVEFLVSFYNNEISEKSEIFDDQFSVERPDGSNFTLKIRSTKLEDSAMYFCASSALSTNEKLFFGSGTQLSVL.